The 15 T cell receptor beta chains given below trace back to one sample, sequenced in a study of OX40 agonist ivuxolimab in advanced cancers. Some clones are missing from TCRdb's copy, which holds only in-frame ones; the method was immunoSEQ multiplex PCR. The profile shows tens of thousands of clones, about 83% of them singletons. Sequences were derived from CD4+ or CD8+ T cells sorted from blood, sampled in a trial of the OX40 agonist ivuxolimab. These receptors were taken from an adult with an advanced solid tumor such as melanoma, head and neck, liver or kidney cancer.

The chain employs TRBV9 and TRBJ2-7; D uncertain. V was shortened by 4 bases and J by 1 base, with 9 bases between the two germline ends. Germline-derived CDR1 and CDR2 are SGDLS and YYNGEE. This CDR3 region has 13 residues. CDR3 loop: CASSSDGSYEQYF. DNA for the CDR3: TGTGCCAGCAGCTCTGATGGATCCTACGAGCAGTACTTC.

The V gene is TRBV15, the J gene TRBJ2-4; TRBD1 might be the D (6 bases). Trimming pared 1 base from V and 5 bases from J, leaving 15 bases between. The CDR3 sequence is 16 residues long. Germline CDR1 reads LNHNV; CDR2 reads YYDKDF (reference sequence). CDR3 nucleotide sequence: TGTGCCACCAGCAGAGGGTCGGCAGGGGCCGAAAACATTCAGTACTTC. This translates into CATSRGSAGAENIQYF.

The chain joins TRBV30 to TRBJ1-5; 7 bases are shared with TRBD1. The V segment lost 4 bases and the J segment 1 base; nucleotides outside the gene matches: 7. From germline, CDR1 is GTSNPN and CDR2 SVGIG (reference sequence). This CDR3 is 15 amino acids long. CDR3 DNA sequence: TGTGCCTGGACTTACAGGGGAGCCAGCAATCAGCCCCAGCATTTT. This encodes CAWTYRGASNQPQHF.

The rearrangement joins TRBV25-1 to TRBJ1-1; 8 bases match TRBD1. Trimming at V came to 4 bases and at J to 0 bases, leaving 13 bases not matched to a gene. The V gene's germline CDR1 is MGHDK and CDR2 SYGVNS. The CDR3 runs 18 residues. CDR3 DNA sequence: TGTGCCAGCAGTGGGAGGGAGGACAGGGCCTTGATGAACACTGAAGCTTTCTTT. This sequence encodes CASSGREDRALMNTEAFF.

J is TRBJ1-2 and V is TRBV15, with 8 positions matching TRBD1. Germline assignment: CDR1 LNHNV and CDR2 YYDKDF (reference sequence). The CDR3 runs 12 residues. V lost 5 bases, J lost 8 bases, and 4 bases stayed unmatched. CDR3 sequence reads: CATSQDRAGYTF. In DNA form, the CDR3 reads TGTGCCACCAGCCAGGACAGGGCCGGCTACACCTTC.

The CDR3 here is CAWRYTGSKSPLHF. The DNA of the CDR3 is TGTGCCTGGAGATATACAGGGTCAAAATCACCCCTCCACTTT. The chain recombines TRBV30 with TRBJ1-6; the D gene is possibly TRBD1 (6 bases). Germline V CDR1 and CDR2: GTSNPN, SVGIG (reference sequence). V was clipped by 3 bases and J by 10 bases, with 16 bases between them. This CDR3 is 14 amino acids long.

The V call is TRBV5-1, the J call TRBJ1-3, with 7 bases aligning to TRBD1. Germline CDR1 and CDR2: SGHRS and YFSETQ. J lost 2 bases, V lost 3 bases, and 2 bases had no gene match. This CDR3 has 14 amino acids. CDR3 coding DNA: TGCGCCAGCAGCTCGGGACAGCCTGGAAACACCATATATTTT. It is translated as CASSSGQPGNTIYF.

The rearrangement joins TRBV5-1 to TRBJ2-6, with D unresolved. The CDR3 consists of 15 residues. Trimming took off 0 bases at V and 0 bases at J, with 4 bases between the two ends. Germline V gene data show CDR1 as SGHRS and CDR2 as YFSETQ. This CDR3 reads CASSLVLSGANVLTF. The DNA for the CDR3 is TGCGCCAGCAGCTTGGTCCTCTCTGGGGCCAACGTCCTGACTTTC. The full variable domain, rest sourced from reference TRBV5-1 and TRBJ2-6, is KAGVTQTPRYLIKTRGQQVTLSCSPISGHRSVSWYQQTPGQGLQFLFEYFSETQRNKGNFPGRFSGRQFSNSRSEMNVSTLELGDSALYLCASSLVLSGANVLTFGAGSRLTVL.

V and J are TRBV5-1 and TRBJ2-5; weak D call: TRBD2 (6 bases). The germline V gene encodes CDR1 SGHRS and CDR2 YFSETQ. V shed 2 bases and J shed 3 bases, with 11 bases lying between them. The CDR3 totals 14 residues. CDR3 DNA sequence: TGCGCCAGCAGCTTCACTAGCCCTAAAGAGACCCAGTACTTC. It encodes CASSFTSPKETQYF.

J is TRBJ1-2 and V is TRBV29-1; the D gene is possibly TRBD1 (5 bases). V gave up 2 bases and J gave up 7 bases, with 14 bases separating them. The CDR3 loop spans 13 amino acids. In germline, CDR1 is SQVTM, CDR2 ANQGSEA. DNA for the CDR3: TGCAGCGTTGAACCTAGCTCTAGGGGTGGCTACACCTTC. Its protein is CSVEPSSRGGYTF.

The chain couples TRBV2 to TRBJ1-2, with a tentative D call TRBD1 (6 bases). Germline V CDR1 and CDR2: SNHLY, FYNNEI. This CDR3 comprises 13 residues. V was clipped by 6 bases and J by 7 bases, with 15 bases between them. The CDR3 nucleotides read TGTGCCAGCAGCACGGTGGGGGCGGTTGGCTACACCTTC. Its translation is CASSTVGAVGYTF.

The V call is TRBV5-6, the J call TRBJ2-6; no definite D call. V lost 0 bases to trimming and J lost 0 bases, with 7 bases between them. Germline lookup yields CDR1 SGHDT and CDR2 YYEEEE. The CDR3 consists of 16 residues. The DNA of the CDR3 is TGTGCCAGCAGCTTGGACGGAGTCTCTGGGGCCAACGTCCTGACTTTC. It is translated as CASSLDGVSGANVLTF.

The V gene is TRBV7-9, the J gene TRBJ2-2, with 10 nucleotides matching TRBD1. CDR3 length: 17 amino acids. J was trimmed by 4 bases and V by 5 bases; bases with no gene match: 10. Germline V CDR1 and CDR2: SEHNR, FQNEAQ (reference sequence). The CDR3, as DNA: TGTGCCAGCAGCCCCCGTTTTCGACAGGGGGCCACCGGGGAGCTGTTTTTT. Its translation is CASSPRFRQGATGELFF.

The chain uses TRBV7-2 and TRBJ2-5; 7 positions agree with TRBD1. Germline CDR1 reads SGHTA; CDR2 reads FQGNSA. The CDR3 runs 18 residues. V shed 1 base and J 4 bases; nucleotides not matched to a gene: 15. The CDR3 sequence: CASSLDTSSGTVGETQYF. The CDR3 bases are TGTGCCAGCAGCTTAGATACCTCCTCCGGGACAGTCGGAGAGACCCAGTACTTC.

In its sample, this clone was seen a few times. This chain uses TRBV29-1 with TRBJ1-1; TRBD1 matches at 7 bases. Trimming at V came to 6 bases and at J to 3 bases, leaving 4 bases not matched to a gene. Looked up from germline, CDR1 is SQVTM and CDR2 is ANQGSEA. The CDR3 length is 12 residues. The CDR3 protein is CSVSTGDTEAFF. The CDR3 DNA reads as TGCAGCGTCTCCACAGGGGACACTGAAGCTTTCTTT.